This T cell receptor beta chain originates from a study of cytomegalovirus exposure and HLA in healthy donors. On this clone: Its specificity is unknown.

Germline V CDR1 and CDR2: MNHEY, SVGAGI. The CDR3 covers 15 residues. V was pared by 2 bases and J by 7 bases, with 9 bases of the junction left unmatched. Primers: 60 Vbeta forward and 13 Jbeta reverse. Assay used: immunoSEQ multiplex PCR; TCRdb lists only in-frame clones, some missing. The sample contains under 130,000 clones, 75% to 90% of which appear only once. Study results and caveats: It was reported that the classifier diagnosed cytomegalovirus status with high specificity and sensitivity in both the original and validation cohorts. A previous analysis found most TCR beta V segments productive roughly 87% or roughly 30% of the time.

This TCR derives from a man aged 25 to 45 in good health and CMV-seropositive. The sample was PBMCs. The rearrangement uses TRBV6-5 and TRBJ2-7; 9 bases are shared with TRBD2. The CDR3 nucleotides are TGTGCCAGCAGTTACGGCTCTAGCGGGGCCACGGAGCAGTACTTC. It codes for CASSYGSSGATEQYF.